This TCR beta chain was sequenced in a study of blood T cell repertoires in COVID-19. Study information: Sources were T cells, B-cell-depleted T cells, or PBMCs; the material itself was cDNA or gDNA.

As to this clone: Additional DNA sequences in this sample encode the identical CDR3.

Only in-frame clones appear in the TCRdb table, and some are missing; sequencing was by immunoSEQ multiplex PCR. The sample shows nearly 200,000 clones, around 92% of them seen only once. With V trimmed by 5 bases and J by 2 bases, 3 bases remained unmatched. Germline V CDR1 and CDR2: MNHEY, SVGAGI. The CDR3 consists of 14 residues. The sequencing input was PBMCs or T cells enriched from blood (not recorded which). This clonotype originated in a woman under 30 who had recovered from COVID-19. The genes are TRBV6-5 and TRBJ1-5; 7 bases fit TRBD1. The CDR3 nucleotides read TGTGCCAGCAGTCTAACAGGGGGCAATCAGCCCCAGCATTTT. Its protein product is CASSLTGGNQPQHF.